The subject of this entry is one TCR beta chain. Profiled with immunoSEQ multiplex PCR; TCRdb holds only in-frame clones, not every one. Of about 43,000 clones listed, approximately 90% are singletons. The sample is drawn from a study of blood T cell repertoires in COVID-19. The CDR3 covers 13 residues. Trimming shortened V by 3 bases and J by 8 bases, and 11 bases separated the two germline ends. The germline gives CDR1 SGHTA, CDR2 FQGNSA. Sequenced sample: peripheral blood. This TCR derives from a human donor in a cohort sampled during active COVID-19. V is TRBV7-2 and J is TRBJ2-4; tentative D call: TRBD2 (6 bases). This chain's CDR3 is CASSFTWGDIQYF. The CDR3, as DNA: TGTGCCAGCAGCTTTACTTGGGGGGACATTCAGTACTTC.